Listed below are T cell receptor beta chains from one sample, sequenced in a study of blood T cell repertoires in COVID-19. Data came from immunoSEQ multiplex PCR; TCRdb stores just in-frame clones and leaves some out. Of some 44,000 clones in the sample, 87% are singletons; the top ten hold about 16%. Sequencing used peripheral blood. The receptors here all came from a man between 60 and 70 years old with active COVID-19. Each CDR3 is given with its conserved first and last residue. D genes are given only for firm matches. For some rows the clone size is stated as once, few or many, or as a class when expanded; others skip it.

j_gene: TRBJ2-7; len: 16; v_gene: TRBV20-1; abundance: NA; d_gene: NA; CDR3aa: CSASQPTGLPPYEQYF; CDR3nt: TGCAGTGCTAGTCAGCCTACAGGGCTCCCACCCTACGAGCAGTACTTC
j_gene: TRBJ2-2; len: 19; v_gene: TRBV27; abundance: NA; d_gene: NA; CDR3aa: CASTPGDLLTRPNTGELFF; CDR3nt: TGTGCCAGCACCCCCGGTGACCTACTTACTAGACCCAACACCGGGGAGCTGTTTTTT
j_gene: TRBJ2-3; len: 16; v_gene: TRBV28; abundance: NA; d_gene: TRBD2; CDR3aa: CASSHPGGVNTDTQYF; CDR3nt: TGTGCCAGCAGTCACCCCGGGGGGGTGAACACAGATACGCAGTATTTT
j_gene: TRBJ1-2; len: 13; v_gene: TRBV30; abundance: NA; d_gene: NA; CDR3aa: CAWSLNRDYGYTF; CDR3nt: TGTGCCTGGTCACTTAACAGGGACTATGGCTACACCTTC
j_gene: TRBJ1-4; len: 15; v_gene: TRBV5-6; abundance: NA; d_gene: TRBD1; CDR3aa: CASSLTGGPDEKLFF; CDR3nt: TGTGCCAGCAGCTTAACAGGGGGCCCGGATGAAAAACTGTTTTTT
j_gene: TRBJ1-1; len: 15; v_gene: TRBV2; abundance: NA; d_gene: TRBD1; CDR3aa: CASSARGQSLNEAFF; CDR3nt: TGTGCCAGCAGTGCCAGGGGACAGAGTCTCAATGAAGCTTTCTTT
j_gene: TRBJ1-3; len: 14; v_gene: TRBV19; abundance: once; d_gene: TRBD1; CDR3aa: CASSGTGAGNTIYF; CDR3nt: TGTGCCAGCAGCGGTACAGGGGCTGGAAACACCATATATTTT
j_gene: TRBJ2-1; len: 16; v_gene: TRBV10-3; abundance: NA; d_gene: TRBD2; CDR3aa: CAISESRVAGGDEQFF; CDR3nt: TGTGCCATCAGTGAGTCGCGGGTAGCGGGAGGGGATGAGCAGTTCTTC
j_gene: TRBJ2-1; len: 18; v_gene: TRBV6-6; abundance: NA; d_gene: TRBD2; CDR3aa: CASSPNGLAGGYYNEQFF; CDR3nt: TGTGCCAGCAGTCCAAACGGACTAGCGGGGGGTTATTACAATGAGCAGTTCTTC
j_gene: TRBJ1-1; len: 16; v_gene: TRBV19; abundance: once; d_gene: TRBD1; CDR3aa: CASSLRNPDRGIEAFF; CDR3nt: TGTGCCAGTAGTCTCCGTAACCCCGACAGGGGTATTGAAGCTTTCTTT
j_gene: TRBJ1-5; len: 15; v_gene: TRBV18; abundance: NA; d_gene: TRBD1; CDR3aa: CASSPTGGDNQPQHF; CDR3nt: TGTGCCAGCTCACCTACAGGGGGCGACAATCAGCCCCAGCATTTT
j_gene: TRBJ2-5; len: 14; v_gene: TRBV3-1/TRBV3-2; abundance: NA; d_gene: TRBD1; CDR3aa: CASSQGQGEETQYF; CDR3nt: TGTGCCAGCAGCCAGGGACAGGGAGAAGAGACCCAGTACTTC
j_gene: TRBJ2-1; len: 16; v_gene: TRBV28; abundance: NA; d_gene: TRBD2; CDR3aa: CASNPLAGGTYNEQFF; CDR3nt: TGTGCCAGCAACCCACTAGCGGGAGGTACCTACAATGAGCAGTTCTTC
j_gene: TRBJ2-3; len: 15; v_gene: TRBV28; abundance: NA; d_gene: NA; CDR3aa: CASSFPGSSTDTQYF; CDR3nt: TGTGCCAGCAGTTTTCCCGGGTCTAGCACAGATACGCAGTATTTT
j_gene: TRBJ1-5; len: 15; v_gene: TRBV6-4; abundance: NA; d_gene: NA; CDR3aa: CASSDLDIFNQPQHF; CDR3nt: TGTGCCAGCAGCGATTTGGACATTTTCAATCAGCCCCAGCATTTT
j_gene: TRBJ2-1; len: 16; v_gene: TRBV7-2; abundance: NA; d_gene: TRBD2; CDR3aa: CASSFGGGARGNEQFF; CDR3nt: TGTGCCAGCAGCTTTGGCGGGGGGGCCCGAGGCAATGAGCAGTTCTTC
j_gene: TRBJ2-1; len: 14; v_gene: TRBV29-1; abundance: NA; d_gene: TRBD2; CDR3aa: CSVLAGPIYNEQFF; CDR3nt: TGCAGCGTTCTAGCGGGGCCTATATACAATGAGCAGTTCTTC
j_gene: TRBJ2-7; len: 15; v_gene: TRBV9; abundance: NA; d_gene: NA; CDR3aa: CASSVASQGPYEQYF; CDR3nt: TGTGCCAGCAGCGTAGCCAGCCAGGGGCCTTACGAGCAGTACTTC
j_gene: TRBJ2-5; len: 16; v_gene: TRBV7-9; abundance: NA; d_gene: TRBD2; CDR3aa: CASSLVAGATGETQYF; CDR3nt: TGTGCCAGCAGCTTAGTAGCGGGAGCCACGGGGGAGACCCAGTACTTC
j_gene: TRBJ2-1; len: 13; v_gene: TRBV4-2; abundance: NA; d_gene: NA; CDR3aa: CASSQAREYEQFF; CDR3nt: TGTGCCAGCAGCCAAGCCCGTGAGTATGAGCAGTTCTTC
j_gene: TRBJ2-2; len: 16; v_gene: TRBV7-6; abundance: NA; d_gene: NA; CDR3aa: CASSVAGTPNTGELFF; CDR3nt: TGTGCCAGCAGCGTAGCCGGGACACCGAACACCGGGGAGCTGTTTTTT
j_gene: TRBJ1-1; len: 13; v_gene: TRBV6-4; abundance: NA; d_gene: TRBD1; CDR3aa: CASSAGGGTEAFF; CDR3nt: TGTGCCAGCAGTGCAGGGGGTGGGACTGAAGCTTTCTTT
j_gene: TRBJ1-5; len: 13; v_gene: TRBV7-2; abundance: NA; d_gene: NA; CDR3aa: CASSLGQNQPQHF; CDR3nt: TGTGCCAGCAGCTTAGGACAGAATCAGCCCCAGCATTTT
j_gene: TRBJ2-7; len: 15; v_gene: TRBV3-1/TRBV3-2; abundance: NA; d_gene: TRBD2; CDR3aa: CASSRPGLAGDEQYF; CDR3nt: TGTGCCAGCAGCCGTCCGGGACTAGCGGGAGACGAGCAGTACTTC
j_gene: TRBJ1-4; len: 17; v_gene: TRBV7-9; abundance: NA; d_gene: NA; CDR3aa: CASSLGDQAGVNEKLFF; CDR3nt: TGTGCCAGCAGCTTAGGGGACCAGGCGGGGGTTAATGAAAAACTGTTTTTT
j_gene: TRBJ2-1; len: 14; v_gene: TRBV11-2; abundance: NA; d_gene: TRBD2; CDR3aa: CASSRGLGGHEQFF; CDR3nt: TGTGCCAGCAGTCGGGGACTAGGGGGTCATGAGCAGTTCTTC
j_gene: TRBJ1-5; len: 15; v_gene: TRBV24-1; abundance: NA; d_gene: TRBD1; CDR3aa: CATSDPGTGNQPQHF; CDR3nt: TGTGCCACCAGTGATCCCGGGACAGGGAATCAGCCCCAGCATTTT
j_gene: TRBJ2-3; len: 15; v_gene: TRBV11-3; abundance: NA; d_gene: NA; CDR3aa: CASSAGTLNEDTQYF; CDR3nt: TGTGCCAGCAGCGCCGGGACTCTAAACGAGGATACGCAGTATTTT
j_gene: TRBJ2-5; len: 14; v_gene: TRBV6-6; abundance: NA; d_gene: NA; CDR3aa: CASRRSARVETQYF; CDR3nt: TGTGCCAGCAGAAGATCGGCGAGGGTGGAGACCCAGTACTTC
j_gene: TRBJ1-6; len: 15; v_gene: TRBV6-5; abundance: NA; d_gene: NA; CDR3aa: CASTPLRGRDSPLHF; CDR3nt: TGTGCCAGCACCCCCTTGCGGGGGAGGGATTCACCCCTCCACTTT
j_gene: TRBJ1-5; len: 15; v_gene: TRBV27; abundance: once; d_gene: NA; CDR3aa: CASSFDRTGNQPQHF; CDR3nt: TGTGCCAGCAGTTTTGACCGGACGGGGAATCAGCCCCAGCATTTT
j_gene: TRBJ2-4; len: 17; v_gene: TRBV9; abundance: NA; d_gene: NA; CDR3aa: CASSVALQGRAKNIQYF; CDR3nt: TGTGCCAGCAGCGTAGCTTTGCAGGGAAGGGCCAAAAACATTCAGTACTTC
j_gene: TRBJ1-1; len: 14; v_gene: TRBV6-5; abundance: NA; d_gene: TRBD1; CDR3aa: CASIRDSMNTEAFF; CDR3nt: TGTGCCAGCATAAGGGACAGTATGAACACTGAAGCTTTCTTT
j_gene: TRBJ2-4; len: 15; v_gene: TRBV7-8; abundance: NA; d_gene: TRBD1; CDR3aa: CASSRDRLAKNIQYF; CDR3nt: TGTGCCAGCAGCCGGGACAGGCTAGCCAAAAACATTCAGTACTTC
j_gene: TRBJ2-7; len: 15; v_gene: TRBV6-5; abundance: NA; d_gene: TRBD1; CDR3aa: CASRSGQGGTYEQYF; CDR3nt: TGTGCCAGCAGATCCGGACAGGGGGGAACCTACGAGCAGTACTTC
j_gene: TRBJ2-1; len: 16; v_gene: TRBV18; abundance: NA; d_gene: TRBD2; CDR3aa: CASSFRPSGGRNEQFF; CDR3nt: TGTGCCAGCTCATTTCGACCTAGCGGGGGTAGGAATGAGCAGTTCTTC
j_gene: TRBJ1-1; len: 16; v_gene: TRBV3-1/TRBV3-2; abundance: NA; d_gene: TRBD1; CDR3aa: CASSQDVNRGLAEAFF; CDR3nt: TGTGCCAGCAGCCAAGATGTTAACAGGGGCCTTGCTGAAGCTTTCTTT
j_gene: TRBJ2-2; len: 15; v_gene: TRBV7-8; abundance: NA; d_gene: NA; CDR3aa: CASSLVGQSTGELFF; CDR3nt: TGTGCCAGCAGCTTAGTCGGACAGTCTACCGGGGAGCTGTTTTTT
j_gene: TRBJ1-5; len: 14; v_gene: TRBV2; abundance: NA; d_gene: NA; CDR3aa: CASSEVRGSQPQHF; CDR3nt: TGTGCCAGCAGTGAAGTTAGGGGCAGCCAGCCCCAGCATTTT
j_gene: TRBJ1-6; len: 13; v_gene: TRBV6-9; abundance: NA; d_gene: NA; CDR3aa: CARGGLYNSPLHF; CDR3nt: TGTGCCAGAGGGGGATTGTATAATTCACCCCTCCACTTT
j_gene: TRBJ2-1; len: 13; v_gene: TRBV5-1; abundance: NA; d_gene: NA; CDR3aa: CASSSTGYNEQFF; CDR3nt: TGCGCCAGCAGCTCCACAGGGTACAATGAGCAGTTCTTC
j_gene: TRBJ2-2; len: 15; v_gene: TRBV7-3; abundance: NA; d_gene: TRBD1; CDR3aa: CASSLGQGVTGELFF; CDR3nt: TGTGCCAGCAGCTTGGGACAGGGGGTAACCGGGGAGCTGTTTTTT
j_gene: TRBJ2-7; len: 17; v_gene: TRBV6-1; abundance: NA; d_gene: TRBD2; CDR3aa: CASSDRGLAGGQYEQYF; CDR3nt: TGTGCCAGCAGTGACCGAGGACTAGCGGGAGGCCAATACGAGCAGTACTTC
j_gene: TRBJ2-6; len: 17; v_gene: TRBV7-2; abundance: few; d_gene: TRBD1; CDR3aa: CASSPGQGLSGANVLTF; CDR3nt: TGTGCCAGCAGCCCCGGACAGGGTCTTTCTGGGGCCAACGTCCTGACTTTC
j_gene: TRBJ2-3; len: 16; v_gene: TRBV11-1; abundance: NA; d_gene: TRBD1; CDR3aa: CASSLDQGAGTDTQYF; CDR3nt: TGTGCCAGCAGCTTAGACCAGGGGGCAGGCACAGATACGCAGTATTTT
j_gene: TRBJ2-1; len: 15; v_gene: TRBV3-1/TRBV3-2; abundance: NA; d_gene: NA; CDR3aa: CASRPGGGAYDEQFF; CDR3nt: TGTGCCAGCAGGCCTGGAGGGGGGGCATACGATGAGCAGTTCTTC
j_gene: TRBJ1-6; len: 15; v_gene: TRBV2; abundance: NA; d_gene: TRBD1; CDR3aa: CASTPGTGNGSPLHF; CDR3nt: TGTGCCAGCACCCCTGGGACAGGGAACGGATCACCCCTCCACTTT
j_gene: TRBJ1-5; len: 15; v_gene: TRBV19; abundance: once; d_gene: TRBD1; CDR3aa: CASSEGQGSNQPQHF; CDR3nt: TGTGCCAGTAGTGAGGGACAGGGGAGCAATCAGCCCCAGCATTTT
j_gene: TRBJ2-5; len: 16; v_gene: TRBV6-2/TRBV6-3; abundance: NA; d_gene: TRBD2; CDR3aa: CASSYSASGDQETQYF; CDR3nt: TGTGCCAGCAGTTACTCGGCTAGCGGGGACCAAGAGACCCAGTACTTC
j_gene: TRBJ2-5; len: 15; v_gene: TRBV15; abundance: NA; d_gene: NA; CDR3aa: CATSRGGVRGETQYF; CDR3nt: TGTGCCACCAGCAGAGGTGGGGTCAGGGGAGAGACCCAGTACTTC
j_gene: TRBJ1-1; len: 14; v_gene: TRBV5-6; abundance: NA; d_gene: NA; CDR3aa: CASSFRGVGPEAFF; CDR3nt: TGTGCCAGCAGCTTCCGGGGGGTCGGACCTGAAGCTTTCTTT